This TCR beta chain was sequenced for a study of T cell responses to AZD1222 COVID-19 vaccine (dated by TCRdb to the early 2020s). About the full investigation: AZD1222 recipients with second doses at about 4 weeks or about 12 weeks were pooled, because spike-specific TCR depth and breadth did not differ between schedules. TCR sequencing was performed for roughly 250 trial participants, of whom about 200 were given two doses of AZD1222 and 26 were given two doses of MenACWY control vaccine. Enrollment into the trials was organized by age into subgroups of 18-55, 56-69 and 70-plus years, and those subgroups contained approximately 150, 30 and 60 TCR-sequenced participants, respectively. The research as a whole found: Conclusions about previously exposed vaccinees were limited because only five to seven AZD1222 recipients were SARS-CoV-2 seropositive at baseline. Reportedly, almost half of the unique spike-specific TCRs recognized epitopes lying outside the regions that are mutated in the B.1.351 and B.1.1.7 variants. Vaccine-associated CD4 TCRs spanned the whole spike protein, with dominant responses in regions 160-218 and 743-854. In the small 56-69-year group, the increase in depth fell short of significance, most likely because of low power. After two AZD1222 doses, both the breadth and the depth of spike-specific TCRs were significantly higher than at day 0 and than in MenACWY recipients. Because no samples from the day 14 peak response were available, repertoires could be characterized only after the peak T cell response. Most participants were white British and females outnumbered males, and the authors suggested that clonal diversity may have been underestimated.

The CDR3 regions of human TCRbeta chains were subjected to immunosequencing. Processing in the source paper ran as follows. Repertoire TCRs were matched against a reference library of SARS-CoV-2-specific TCRs generated with the MIRA antigen-specificity platform. Breadth was defined as the fraction of unique TCRs that were SARS-CoV-2-associated. Depth was defined as the fraction of total T cells that were SARS-CoV-2-associated. Using the MIRA data, each spike-specific TCR was assigned both to the spike region to which the TCR was reactive and to a CD4 or CD8 class. Log10-transformed breadth and depth values were compared by one-way ANOVA with Sidak's multiple comparisons tests. In TCRdb, the immuneACCESS table is reduced to in-frame sequences with V and J assigned. These tables do not hold every clone; where another copy was compared, an unresolved V gene accounts for under half, and the others remain unexplained. That table supplies the V and J calls and clone size; D and trimming were determined from the DNA. Here the sample has roughly 100,000 clones; approximately 88% occur a single time. In total, the top ten clones hold over 15% of the sample.

Remarks on this clone: No cognate antigen has been identified for it. Base qualities are not recorded, but no much larger clone differs from it by a single base.

The sample's time point label, decoded: baseline before first vaccination. Samples from vaccinated people were obtained from the UK trials COV001 and COV002, which included a single-blind randomized controlled phase 2/3 trial of AZD1222 (ChAdOx1 nCoV-19) in healthy adults. For TCRbeta chain sequencing, PBMC samples were collected from trial participants at day 0 and at day 28 after the second dose. V is shortened by 2 bases, J by 5 bases, and the region joining them spans 18 bases. CDR1 and CDR2, looked up from the germline V gene, are MNHEY and SVGEGT. The CDR3 starts with the cysteine, ends with the phenylalanine, and has 16 residues. CDR3 DNA only is kept here, 48 bases in frame from base 1.

This specimen consisted of peripheral blood, obtained on day 0 of AZD1222 vaccination. The chain couples TRBV6-2 or TRBV6-3 to TRBJ2-5; TRBD1 is perhaps the D gene, given 5 matching bases. This sequence originates from an adult in good health. DNA sequence: TGTGCCAGCAGTTACGACAGCGCCGAAATTGGGGAGACCCAGTACTTC. This translates into CASSYDSAEIGETQYF.